What follows are 3 T cell receptor beta chains derived from one specimen sequenced in a study of blood T cell repertoires in COVID-19 (TCRdb year 2020). The receptor library was made with the immunoSEQ multiplex PCR assay. TCRdb limited this immuneACCESS table to in-frame rearrangements with V and J called. A share of clones is missing; checked studies link under half to unresolved V genes, and the rest is unexplained. The table for this sample lists some 150,000 clones; about 88% of them were counted only once. The ten largest clones represent about 2.4% of the sample. The sequencing input was peripheral blood. These receptors all come from a woman between 65 and 79 years old with acute or convalescent COVID-19.

The rearrangement joins TRBV27 to TRBJ1-2, with TRBD1 matching 7 bases. The V segment lost 1 base and the J segment 6 bases; nucleotides outside the gene matches: 2. This CDR3 comprises 13 residues. CDR1 and CDR2 from the germline V gene are MNHEY and SMNVEV (reference sequence). CDR3 protein: CASSLYRGHGYTF. The CDR3 bases are TGTGCCAGCAGTTTATACAGGGGCCATGGCTACACCTTC.

The chain's CDR3 is CASSLLGLAGGNEQFF. The CDR3 DNA sequence: TGTGCCAGCAGTCTTCTCGGACTAGCGGGGGGCAATGAGCAGTTCTTC. This chain uses TRBV2 with TRBJ2-1, with 14 bases aligning to TRBD2. Germline CDR1 SNHLY, CDR2 FYNNEI. The length of the CDR3 is 16 residues. Losses at the gene ends were 5 bases for V and 6 bases for J; bases not matched to a gene: 6.

V gene TRBV12-3 or TRBV12-4 combines with J gene TRBJ2-5, with 7 bases identical to TRBD1. The V segment lost 3 bases and the J segment 5 bases; nucleotides outside the gene matches: 3. CDR3 length equals 13 residues. CDR3 protein: CASSLRGQETQYF. The CDR3 DNA is TGTGCCAGCAGTTTGAGGGGGCAGGAGACCCAGTACTTC.